This TCR beta chain was identified in a study of cytomegalovirus exposure and HLA in healthy donors. Notes on the study in general: Cytomegalovirus-associated status was assigned to about 150 TCR beta chains. Confirmation in vitro established that a few CMV-associated chains were specific for CMV antigens. Most TCR sequences proved rare, with some public TCRs found in many donors. Subsequent analysis found a tendency for first-cohort TCR clusters to co-occur within the roughly 130 validation repertoires.

Germline assignment: CDR1 MDHEN and CDR2 SYDVKM. The ends lost 4 bases at V and 2 bases at J; junction bases unmatched: 9. CDR3 size: 17 residues. Details on this clone: The antigen remains unidentified.

The method was immunoSEQ multiplex PCR; TCRdb's version includes in-frame clones alone and lacks a portion of them. The repertoire holds 55,000 to 75,000 clones, with more than 85% as singletons. The chain carries TRBV28 and TRBJ1-5, with 9 positions matching TRBD1. This clonotype was sampled from a man younger than 30 in good health and CMV-seropositive. Sequences were obtained from PBMCs. In DNA, the CDR3 is TGTGCCAGCAGTTCACAGGGGGCGATTTTGGGCAATCAGCCCCAGCATTTT. Translating gives CASSSQGAILGNQPQHF.